The entry that follows covers one T cell receptor beta chain sequence. Antigen unknown. The data belong to a study of T cells after yellow fever vaccination. Study information: When fractions had low cell numbers, they were prepared with SMART-Seq v4 Ultra Low Input.

Study-level findings and limits: Although the secondary response was weaker, it peaked faster, at day 5 versus 15. Reappearance after the booster was seen for most primary-vaccination clones, at more than 95% CD4 and about 90% CD8.

CDR1 and CDR2 from the germline V gene are SGHRS and YFSETQ. This CDR3 contains 16 residues. V lost 3 bases, J lost 4 bases, and 8 bases stayed unmatched. 5'RACE template switching produced TCR cDNA carrying a universal primer site and UMIs. TCRdb redid the calling of the 5' RACE reads with MiXCR, one entry per CDR3 protein. The sample holds 95,000 to 100,000 distinct CDR3 sequences; 5.8% are singletons and the top ten take about 38%. This TCR came from a man younger than 30 who received the YFV17D yellow fever vaccine. The sequencing here drew on CD8+ T cells sorted from PBMCs, taken 10 days after the yellow fever booster vaccination. The chain links TRBV5-1 to TRBJ2-2, with TRBD1 identical over 8 bases. The DNA of the CDR3 is TGCGCCAGCAGCTACGACAGGGGCGGGTCCACCGGGGAGCTGTTTTTT. This codes for CASSYDRGGSTGELFF.